This section outlines one T cell receptor beta chain sequence together with its context. This entry belongs to a study of blood T cell repertoires in COVID-19. The overall study: Acute and convalescent COVID-19 specimens originated in the United States, Italy and Spain. Sources were T cells, B-cell-depleted T cells, or PBMCs; the material itself was cDNA or gDNA.

J was trimmed by 10 bases and V by 1 base; bases with no gene match: 4. This CDR3 comprises 14 residues. The V gene's germline CDR1 is MGHRA and CDR2 YSYEKL. In the authors' workflow: Nucleated cell counts were estimated from reference gene primer amplification. The table came from immunoSEQ multiplex PCR; TCRdb's copy has only in-frame clones and leaves some out. The DNA gave D and trimming, while V, J and clone size come from that table. The profile shows 150,000 to 200,000 clones, about 89% of them singletons. This TCR was recovered from a man aged 65 to 85 with acute or convalescent COVID-19. Specimen: peripheral blood. This chain joins TRBV4-1 and TRBJ1-6; 7 bases line up with TRBD1. In nucleotides, the CDR3 is TGCGCCAGCAGCCAAGCAGGGGGAGGATCACCCCTCCACTTT. This translates into CASSQAGGGSPLHF.